This TCR beta chain was sequenced for a study of T cell responses to AZD1222 COVID-19 vaccine. Study overall: Second-dose timings of about 4 or about 12 weeks were pooled. Whole-study findings and limits: The donors showed a predominance of white British ancestry and of females, with possible underestimation of clonal diversity. Samples come after the peak T cell response, not at day 14.

Some clones are missing from TCRdb's copy, which holds only in-frame ones; the method was immunoSEQ multiplex PCR. The table shows over 60,000 clones, with around 86% occurring only once. A note on this clone: Its matching antigen is unknown.

Germline V CDR1 and CDR2: SGHNT, YENEEA. Trimming took 5 bases from V and 2 from J; bases not matched to a gene: 17. The CDR3 covers 19 residues. The source of this sequence is an adult in good health. The chain is built from TRBV11-3 and TRBJ2-3; TRBD2 agrees at 9 bases. The source material was peripheral blood, sampled on day 0 of AZD1222 vaccination. The CDR3 spells CASSEEAIAGGTVTDTQYF. CDR3 coding DNA: TGTGCCAGCAGCGAAGAGGCTATTGCGGGGGGGACGGTCACAGATACGCAGTATTTT.